This record looks at one T cell receptor (beta chain) sequence and its context. It lacks a known antigen. No base quality values were provided; no much bigger clone lies one nucleotide off. These data originate in a study of blood T cell repertoires in COVID-19 (dated by TCRdb to 2019 to 2021). Turning to the overall study: The collaborator samples originated in the United States, Italy and Spain and spanned the acute and convalescent phases of COVID-19. The material from the prospective study consisted of cDNA or gDNA derived from T cells, B-cell-depleted T cells, or PBMCs. Deeply sampled blood TCRbeta repertoires from subjects exposed to, actively infected with, or recovered from COVID-19 were included in the dataset. The repertoires were released in a freely available public database meant as a resource for research on the immune response to SARS-CoV-2. Samples were obtained from the ongoing ImmuneRACE study (first 160 participants) and from about 1,300 subjects provided by 6 global collaborators. A de-identified subject ID, COVID-19 status, age in years and sex were almost always included in the sample metadata. Where available, HLA class I and class II types were obtained from metadata supplied by the sample provider rather than from assay-based typing. Findings and caveats that apply to the study as a whole: How much clinical and demographic metadata was included differed by source and by participant, and the metadata was provided uncurated.

TCRbeta CDR3 regions were amplified from genomic DNA using the immunoSEQ Assay, a bias-controlled multiplex PCR. The paper's data handling went like this. Nucleated cell counts per sample were estimated from amplification of reference gene primers within the assay. Sequence reads were collapsed and filtered to measure the absolute abundance of every unique TCRbeta CDR3 rearrangement. For each sample, productive Simpson clonality was calculated as the square root of Simpson's diversity index over productive rearrangements. The immuneACCESS repertoire file appears here via TCRdb, limited to in-frame rearrangements. These files lack a portion of the clones; in checked studies, under half of the deficit traces to unresolved V genes, and the cause of the others is not known. The V and J calls and clone size were taken over from that table, and D and trimming were inferred from the DNA. The sample table holds approximately 390,000 clones, of which roughly 86% were seen once. The ten top clones hold 2% to 2.5% of the sample.

One collaborating source in Seattle enrolled patients while the patients were actively infected and followed the patients over time throughout the course of disease. Whole blood was collected in K2EDTA tubes by collaborating institutions according to the institutions' own protocols. For TCRbeta analysis, collaborators shipped samples in one of three forms: frozen whole blood, isolated PBMCs, or DNA extracted from either of those sample types. At the junction V is shortened by 5 bases and J by 6 bases, with 8 bases in between. Spanning cysteine to phenylalanine, the CDR3 consists of 12 amino acids. Just the 36-base CDR3 DNA is kept, in frame starting at base 1. The germline V gene sets CDR1 to MNHEY and CDR2 to SVGAGI.

Sequencing was carried out using peripheral blood. The sequence links TRBV6-5 to TRBJ2-1; the D gene is not confidently resolved. This receptor was identified in a woman aged 60-75 years with COVID-19, enrolled during active disease. The CDR3 has the sequence CASSQSRNEQFF. Read as DNA, the sequence is TGTGCCAGCAGTCAAAGCCGCAATGAGCAGTTCTTC.